This T cell receptor beta chain appears in the sequencing data of a study of breast tumors, draining lymph nodes, adjacent tissues. MiXCR, applied by TCRdb to the multiplex PCR reads, yields one record per CDR3 protein. This table holds 90,000 to 120,000 distinct CDR3 sequences, about 20% found once. This clonotype was seen only once. What it recognizes is unknown. Given a much more abundant clone one base away, this may be a read error. CDR3 length: 16 residues. Trimming removed 3 bases at V and 4 bases at J, with 15 bases between. Per the germline V gene, CDR1 is MNHNS and CDR2 is SASEGT. Study-level points and caveats: Luminal-like breast cancer showed significantly greater tumor-nontumor repertoire similarity than basal-like breast cancer did. Tumor repertoires ranked between lymph nodes and nontumor tissue in diversity, with V and J gene preferences.

Breast cancer patients provided tissue from their axillary draining lymph nodes. This chain links TRBV6-1 with TRBJ1-4; D uncertain. The source of this sequence is a female donor with breast cancer. Some clones in this sample may be carry-over from other donors' samples. Sequenced input: axillary lymph node tissue. CDR3 protein: CASSEDPDRGNEKLFF. The CDR3 nucleotides are TGTGCCAGCAGTGAGGATCCTGACCGGGGTAATGAAAAACTGTTTTTT.